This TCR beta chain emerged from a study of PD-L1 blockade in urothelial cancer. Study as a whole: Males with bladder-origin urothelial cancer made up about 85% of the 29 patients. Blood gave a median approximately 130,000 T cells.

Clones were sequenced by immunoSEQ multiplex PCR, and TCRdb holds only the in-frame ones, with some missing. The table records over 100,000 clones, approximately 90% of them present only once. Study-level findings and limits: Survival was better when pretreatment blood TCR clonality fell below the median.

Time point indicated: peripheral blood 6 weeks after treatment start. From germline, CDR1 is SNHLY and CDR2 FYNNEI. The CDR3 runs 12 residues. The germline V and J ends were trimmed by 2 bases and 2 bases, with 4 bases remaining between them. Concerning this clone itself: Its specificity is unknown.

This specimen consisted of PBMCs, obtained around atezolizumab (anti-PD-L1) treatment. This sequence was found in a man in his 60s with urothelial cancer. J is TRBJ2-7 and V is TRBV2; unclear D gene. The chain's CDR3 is CASSETAYEQYF. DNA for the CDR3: TGTGCCAGCAGTGAAACAGCCTACGAGCAGTACTTC.